One sample yielded the 13 T cell receptor beta chains listed below, sequenced in a study of control samples from healthy donors and cancer patients. Some clones are missing from TCRdb's copy, which holds only in-frame ones; the method was immunoSEQ multiplex PCR. The table lists over 150,000 clones, roughly 94% of them singletons, with roughly 15% in the top ten. Sample: PBMCs. All receptors come from a man aged 55 to 70 with colorectal cancer.

The chain is built from TRBV27 and TRBJ1-4, with 9 nucleotides matching TRBD1. The V gene's germline CDR1 is MNHEY and CDR2 SMNVEV (reference sequence). J was trimmed by 8 bases and V by 8 bases; bases with no gene match: 15. CDR3 length equals 16 residues. CDR3 sequence reads: CASGRDRAGVGEKLFF. The DNA of the CDR3 is TGTGCCAGCGGCCGGGACAGGGCAGGCGTCGGAGAAAAACTGTTTTTT.

The chain joins TRBV20-1 to TRBJ2-1; 8 bases match TRBD2. The ends lost 3 bases at V and 7 bases at J; junction bases unmatched: 5. This CDR3 region has 13 residues. Germline CDR1 reads DFQATT; CDR2 reads SNEGSKA (reference sequence). This CDR3 is CSASRGGLNEQFF. The CDR3 DNA is TGCAGTGCTAGTCGGGGGGGCTTGAATGAGCAGTTCTTC.

The chain couples TRBV10-3 to TRBJ1-6; 8 nucleotides match TRBD1. Germline-derived CDR1 and CDR2 are ENHRY and SYGVKD. The junction had 7 bases not matched to a gene; V was cut back by 3 bases and J by 9 bases. The CDR3 covers 15 residues. The DNA of the CDR3 is TGTGCCATCAGTGAAGGAGACAGGGGAAGTTCACCCCTCCACTTT. This gives the protein CAISEGDRGSSPLHF.

The chain uses TRBV11-2 and TRBJ2-3; D is unclear. CDR3 length: 13 residues. V was pared by 6 bases and J by 0 bases, with 7 bases between. Germline V gene lookup returns CDR1 SGHAT and CDR2 FQNNGV. CDR3: CASRSASTDTQYF. The CDR3 bases are TGTGCCAGCAGAAGTGCTAGCACAGATACGCAGTATTTT.

The genes are TRBV28 and TRBJ2-7; 13 bases are a match to TRBD2. This CDR3 has 15 amino acids. Germline-derived CDR1 and CDR2 are MDHEN and SYDVKM. J gave up 6 bases and V 5 bases, and 7 bases lay outside the gene matches. In nucleotides, the CDR3 is TGTGCCAGCAGTACCGGGACTAGCGGGGCCTCCGAGCAGTACTTC. Its translation is CASSTGTSGASEQYF. Looking up the rest from reference TRBV28 and TRBJ2-7 gives the full variable domain: DVKVTQSSRYLVKRTGEKVFLECVQDMDHENMFWYRQDPGLGLRLIYFSYDVKMKEKGDIPEGYSVSREKKERFSLILESASTNQTSMYLCASSTGTSGASEQYFGPGTRLTVT.

This rearrangement joins TRBV19 to TRBJ2-2, with TRBD1 identical over 8 bases. Germline V gives CDR1 LNHDA, CDR2 SQIVND (reference sequence). V gave up 7 bases and J gave up 5 bases; unmatched junction bases: 9. The CDR3 spans 15 residues. The CDR3 DNA reads as TGTGCCAGTACCCCAGGGACAGGATTGACCGGGGAGCTGTTTTTT. This sequence encodes CASTPGTGLTGELFF.

The chain uses TRBV27 and TRBJ1-1; 9 bases align to TRBD1. V gave up 3 bases and J gave up 1 base; unmatched junction bases: 0. The CDR3 spans 14 residues. Germline loops: CDR1 MNHEY, CDR2 SMNVEV (reference sequence). The CDR3 nucleotides are TGTGCCAGCAGTTTGGGACAGGGGAACACTGAAGCTTTCTTT. It yields the protein CASSLGQGNTEAFF.

The CDR3 reads CASSPNDKPYEQYF. The DNA of the CDR3 is TGTGCCAGCAGCCCGAACGACAAACCCTACGAGCAGTACTTC. This chain links TRBV14 with TRBJ2-7; D not certain. The CDR3 has 14 amino acids. Germline V gene data show CDR1 as SGHDN and CDR2 as FVKESK. Deletions cut 4 bases from V and 2 bases from J, with 12 bases between.

This chain links TRBV11-2 with TRBJ2-3, with 10 positions matching TRBD2. Unmatched junction bases numbered 4, after V lost 5 bases and J lost 5 bases. Germline CDR1 and CDR2: SGHAT and FQNNGV. CDR3 length: 14 residues. The CDR3 spells CASSRGLARDTQYF. The CDR3 nucleotides read TGTGCCAGCAGCCGGGGACTAGCGAGAGATACGCAGTATTTT. The variable domain in full, with the rest retrieved from reference TRBV11-2 and TRBJ2-3, is EAGVAQSPRYKIIEKRQSVAFWCNPISGHATLYWYQQILGQGPKLLIQFQNNGVVDDSQLPKDRFSAERLKGVDSTLKIQPAKLEDSAVYLCASSRGLARDTQYFGPGTRLTVL.

The V call is TRBV11-1, the J call TRBJ1-1; tentative D call: TRBD1 (5 bases). The CDR3 has 14 amino acids. With 3 bases removed from V and 3 bases from J, the gap between germline ends came to 11 bases. Germline V CDR1 and CDR2: SGHAT, FQDESV (reference sequence). Written as DNA, the CDR3 is TGTGCCAGCAGCTTGGGCAGGGAGCACACTGAAGCTTTCTTT. Encoded protein: CASSLGREHTEAFF.

The chain is built from TRBV7-9 and TRBJ2-4; 8 bases fit TRBD1. Germline trimming cut 5 bases from V and 11 bases from J; bases unmatched to any gene: 8. This CDR3 spans 13 amino acids. Germline V gene lookup returns CDR1 SEHNR and CDR2 FQNEAQ (reference sequence). The CDR3 reads CASSTGQGAFQYF. As DNA, the CDR3 is TGTGCCAGCAGCACTGGACAGGGAGCCTTTCAGTACTTC.

CDR3 residues: CASSQEGVNTEAFF. The CDR3 nucleotides read TGTGCCAGCAGCCAGGAGGGGGTGAACACTGAAGCTTTCTTT. This chain joins TRBV4-2 and TRBJ1-1; a possible D gene is TRBD1 (6 bases). CDR1 and CDR2 from the germline V gene are LGHNA and YNFKEQ. This CDR3 spans 14 amino acids. Between the trimmed V and J ends, which lost 3 bases and 0 bases, there was a span of 8 bases.

The chain couples TRBV18 to TRBJ1-1; tentative D call: TRBD1 (6 bases). The CDR3 has 15 amino acids. Germline CDR1 reads KGHSH; CDR2 reads LQKENI. V was cut by 3 bases and J by 6 bases, with 17 bases left in between. CDR3 DNA sequence: TGTGCCAGCTCACCCCAGGCAGGGGACTTACCTGAAGCTTTCTTT. It is translated as CASSPQAGDLPEAFF.